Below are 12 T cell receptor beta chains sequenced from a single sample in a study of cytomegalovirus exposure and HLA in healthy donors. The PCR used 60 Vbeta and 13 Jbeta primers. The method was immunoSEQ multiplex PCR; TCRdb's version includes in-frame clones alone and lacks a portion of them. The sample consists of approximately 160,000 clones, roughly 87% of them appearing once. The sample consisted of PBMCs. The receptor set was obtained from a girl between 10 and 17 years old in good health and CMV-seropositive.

The CDR3 here is CASSVTTSGNNEQFF. The CDR3 DNA is TGTGCCAGCAGCGTAACGACTAGCGGTAACAATGAGCAGTTCTTC. V usage is TRBV9 and J usage is TRBJ2-1; 9 nucleotides line up with TRBD2. The CDR3 totals 15 residues. Unmatched junction bases numbered 4, after V lost 1 base and J lost 5 bases. CDR1 SGDLS and CDR2 YYNGEE come from the germline V gene.

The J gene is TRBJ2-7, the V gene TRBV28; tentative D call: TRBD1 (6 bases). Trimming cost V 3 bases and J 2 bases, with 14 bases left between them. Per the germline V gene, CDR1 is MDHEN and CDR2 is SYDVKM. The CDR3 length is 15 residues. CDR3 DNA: TGTGCCAGCAGTTTTCGGCACAGGGCCACCTACGAGCAGTACTTC. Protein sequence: CASSFRHRATYEQYF.

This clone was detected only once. CDR3 bases: TGTGCCAGCAGCGGGGGGGCCGACGGGGAGCTGTTTTTT. Residues: CASSGGADGELFF. This rearrangement joins TRBV2 to TRBJ2-2; 8 bases line up with TRBD2. Germline loops: CDR1 SNHLY, CDR2 FYNNEI. This CDR3 spans 13 amino acids. The V gene end was trimmed by 6 bases and the J gene end by 7 bases; junction bases not matched to a gene: 4. The variable domain in full, with the rest retrieved from reference TRBV2 and TRBJ2-2, is EPEVTQTPSHQVTQMGQEVILRCVPISNHLYFYWYRQILGQKVEFLVSFYNNEISEKSEIFDDQFSVERPDGSNFTLKIRSTKLEDSAMYFCASSGGADGELFFGEGSRLTVL.

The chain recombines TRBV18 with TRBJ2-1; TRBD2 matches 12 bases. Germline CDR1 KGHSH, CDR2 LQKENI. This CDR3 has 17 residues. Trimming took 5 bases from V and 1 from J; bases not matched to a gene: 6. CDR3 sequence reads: CASSKITSGGSYNEQFF. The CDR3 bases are TGTGCCAGCTCAAAGATTACTAGCGGGGGGTCCTACAATGAGCAGTTCTTC.

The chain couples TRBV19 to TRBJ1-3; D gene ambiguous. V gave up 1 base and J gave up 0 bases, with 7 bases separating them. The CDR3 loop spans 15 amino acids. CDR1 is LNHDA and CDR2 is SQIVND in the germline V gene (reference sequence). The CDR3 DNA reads TGTGCCAGTAGTATAGGGGCCTCCTCTGGAAACACCATATATTTT. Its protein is CASSIGASSGNTIYF.

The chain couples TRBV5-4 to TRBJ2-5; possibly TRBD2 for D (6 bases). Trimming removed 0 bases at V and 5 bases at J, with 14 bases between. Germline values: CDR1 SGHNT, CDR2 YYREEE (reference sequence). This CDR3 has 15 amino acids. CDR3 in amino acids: CASSLASAARETQYF. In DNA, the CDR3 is TGTGCCAGCAGCTTGGCTAGCGCGGCGCGGGAGACCCAGTACTTC.

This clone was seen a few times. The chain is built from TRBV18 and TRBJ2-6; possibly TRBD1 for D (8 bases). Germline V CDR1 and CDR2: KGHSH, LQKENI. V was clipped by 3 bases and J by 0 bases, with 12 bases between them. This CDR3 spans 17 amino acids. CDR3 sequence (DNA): TGTGCCAGCTCACCGACAGGGGAGGGCTCTGGGGCCAACGTCCTGACTTTC. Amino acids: CASSPTGEGSGANVLTF.

Here the CDR3 DNA reads TGTGCCAGTACCAATCGGACCGGGACAGGGCTCCTCTATGGCTACACCTTC. Translating it yields CASTNRTGTGLLYGYTF. The chain employs TRBV19 and TRBJ1-2; the match to TRBD1 covers 9 bases. This CDR3 comprises 17 residues. J gave up 4 bases and V 7 bases, and 16 bases lay outside the gene matches. CDR1 is LNHDA, CDR2 SQIVND, per germline (reference sequence). The full variable domain, with the rest looked up from reference TRBV19 and TRBJ1-2, is DGGITQSPKYLFRKEGQNVTLSCEQNLNHDAMYWYRQDPGQGLRLIYYSQIVNDFQKGDIAEGYSVSREKKESFPLTVTSAQKNPTAFYLCASTNRTGTGLLYGYTFGSGTRLTVV.

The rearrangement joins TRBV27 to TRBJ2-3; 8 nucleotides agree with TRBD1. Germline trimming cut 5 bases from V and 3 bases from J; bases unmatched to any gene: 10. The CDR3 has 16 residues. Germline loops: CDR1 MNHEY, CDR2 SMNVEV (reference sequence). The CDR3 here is CASSPGRGLGTDTQYF. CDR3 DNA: TGTGCCAGCAGTCCCGGCAGGGGGCTTGGGACAGATACGCAGTATTTT.

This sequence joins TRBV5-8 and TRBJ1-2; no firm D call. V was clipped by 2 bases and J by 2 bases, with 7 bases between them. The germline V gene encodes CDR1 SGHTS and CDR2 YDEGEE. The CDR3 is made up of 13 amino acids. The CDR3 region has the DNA TGTGCCAGCAGCTTAAGGAGGAACTATGGCTACACCTTC. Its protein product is CASSLRRNYGYTF.

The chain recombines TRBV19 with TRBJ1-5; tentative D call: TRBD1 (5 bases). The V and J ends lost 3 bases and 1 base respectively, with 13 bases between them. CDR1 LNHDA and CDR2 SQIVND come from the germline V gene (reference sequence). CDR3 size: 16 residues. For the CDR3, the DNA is TGTGCCAGTAGTATGGTATCGGGGGGGAGCAATCAGCCCCAGCATTTT. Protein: CASSMVSGGSNQPQHF.

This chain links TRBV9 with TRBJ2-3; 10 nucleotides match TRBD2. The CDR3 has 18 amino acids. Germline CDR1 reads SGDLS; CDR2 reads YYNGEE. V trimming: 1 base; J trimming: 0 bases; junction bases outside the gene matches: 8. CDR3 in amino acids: CASSVSSGGSPSTDTQYF. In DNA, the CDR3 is TGTGCCAGCAGCGTATCTAGCGGGGGATCCCCTAGCACAGATACGCAGTATTTT.